The 7 T cell receptor beta chains reported below all come from one sample, sequenced in a study of blood T cells in healthy people across ages (dated by TCRdb to between 2014 and 2017). Library method: 5' RACE. The instrument given in TCRdb is Illumina HiSeq 2500. A second PCR of about 6 to 12 cycles was performed with a sample-barcoded 5' primer and a J-beta primer mix. TCRdb reworked the public reads: Q25 trimming with fastp, MiXCR clone assembly, productive beta chains retained. Each record represents a unique CDR3 protein, reported with the most common genes and DNA among its rows. This sample has 700,000 to 1,000,000 distinct CDR3 sequences in its table, and approximately 48% of those were observed once. About 19% of the sample comes from the top ten. Material for sequencing was blood. These receptors were taken from a man aged 60-69 years in good health.

This clonotype has a handful of counts. The genes are TRBV24-1 and TRBJ2-5, with 9 bases matching TRBD1. With 2 bases clipped from V and 3 bases from J, the junction kept 6 bases outside the gene matches. The CDR3 runs 16 residues. Germline CDR1 reads KGHDR; CDR2 reads SFDVKD. The CDR3 is CATSDSGTGNKETQYF. CDR3 sequence (DNA): TGTGCCACCAGTGATTCTGGGACAGGGAACAAAGAGACCCAGTACTTC.

The J gene is TRBJ2-3, the V gene TRBV27; 12 nucleotides match TRBD2. The trim removed 2 bases at V and 2 bases at J, leaving 8 bases unmatched. Germline CDR1 reads MNHEY; CDR2 reads SMNVEV (reference sequence). CDR3 length: 18 amino acids. The chain's CDR3 is CASSLEASGGGYTDTQYF. CDR3 DNA sequence: TGTGCCAGCAGTTTAGAGGCTAGCGGGGGGGGATACACAGATACGCAGTATTTT.

The CDR3 bases are TGCGCCAGCAGCCAAGATCTGGACAAGAACCAGTATTTT. It specifies CASSQDLDKNQYF. The chain has TRBV4-3 and TRBJ2-3; D is possibly TRBD1 (5 bases). The CDR3 extends over 13 amino acids. Deletions cut 0 bases from V and 12 bases from J, with 13 bases between. Germline V gene sequence: CDR1 LGHNA, CDR2 YSLEER.

This clonotype showed up just a few times. The rearrangement links TRBV6-6 to TRBJ2-5; TRBD1 might be the D (5 bases). V gave up 0 bases and J gave up 4 bases, with 12 bases separating them. The CDR3 sequence is 15 residues long. The germline gives CDR1 MNHNY, CDR2 SVGAGI (reference sequence). CDR3 nucleotides: TGTGCCAGCAGTTACTCGCAGGGCGCGTCAGAGACCCAGTACTTC. Protein sequence: CASSYSQGASETQYF.

V gene TRBV27 combines with J gene TRBJ2-1, with TRBD1 as a possible D gene (6 bases). The germline gives CDR1 MNHEY, CDR2 SMNVEV (reference sequence). The V end lost 6 bases, the J end lost 7 bases, and 16 bases lay between the germline ends. This CDR3 region has 14 residues. CDR3 sequence (DNA): TGTGCCAGCAGCCCAACTGGGACACTGAATGAGCAGTTCTTC. It specifies CASSPTGTLNEQFF.

This clonotype appeared a single time. The chain joins TRBV20-1 to TRBJ1-2, with 7 bases identical to TRBD1. The ends lost 7 bases at V and 0 bases at J; junction bases unmatched: 8. Germline values: CDR1 DFQATT, CDR2 SNEGSKA (reference sequence). CDR3 length equals 14 residues. CDR3 nucleotide sequence: TGCAGTGTCAGACCCGGGACAGCTAACTATGGCTACACCTTC. Translated, it gives CSVRPGTANYGYTF.

Points on this clonotype: One junction end disagrees with the germline gene, perhaps due to a read error. The chain couples TRBV19 to TRBJ1-6; D not resolved. The CDR3 consists of 13 residues. Germline V gene sequence: CDR1 LNHDA, CDR2 SQIVND (reference sequence). The chain's CDR3 is CASTQRIDSPLHF. Here the CDR3 DNA reads TGTGCCAGCACCCAGAGGATTGACTCACCCCTCCATTTT.